The 6 T cell receptor beta chains reported below all come from one sample, sequenced in a study of Graves' ophthalmopathy and Graves' hyperthyroidism. TCR beta CDR3 amplification used RNA transcripts. HTBI primers were used in a first-round RT-PCR, which preceded a second-round multiplex PCR. MiXCR was run by TCRdb on the multiplex PCR reads, yielding one entry per CDR3 protein. The table has about 740,000 distinct CDR3 sequences, approximately 40% seen once; the top ten hold 44%. Sequences were obtained from peripheral blood. The receptors here all came from an adult man with Graves' ophthalmopathy.

The CDR3 sequence: CSAEDSNSNTEAFF. CDR3 DNA sequence: TGCAGCGCCGAGGACAGTAACTCAAACACTGAAGCTTTCTTT. V and J are TRBV29-1 and TRBJ1-1; a weak D match, TRBD1 (6 bases). The length of the CDR3 is 14 residues. The ends were cut back, 7 bases at V and 2 bases at J, with 17 bases in the middle. Germline V CDR1 and CDR2: SQVTM, ANQGSEA.

The sample holds one count of this clonotype. A much larger clone lies a single base off, so this may be a read error. The conserved closing phenylalanine or tryptophan is absent in this CDR3, likely reflecting a read error. The J gene is TRBJ1-5, the V gene TRBV2; D is unclear. The CDR3 runs to 13 residues. Germline V CDR1 and CDR2: SNHLY, FYNNEI. Trimming left V 5 bases short and J 6 bases short, with 11 bases between. CDR3 nucleotide sequence: TGTGCCAGCAGTCTTAATCTGGGTCAGCCCCAGCATCTT. Translation: CASSLNLGQPQHL.

At least ten counts were recorded for this clonotype. The chain employs TRBV9 and TRBJ1-2; possibly TRBD1 for D (5 bases). The CDR3 contains 11 residues. V lost 5 bases and J 10 bases, leaving 12 bases between the germline ends. CDR1 and CDR2 (germline): SGDLS, YYNGEE. In nucleotides, the CDR3 is TGTGCCAGCAGACTGGACACTCACTACACCTTC. Encoded protein: CASRLDTHYTF. Together with reference TRBV9 and TRBJ1-2, the CDR3 gives the full variable domain: DSGVTQTPKHLITATGQRVTLRCSPRSGDLSVYWYQQSLDQGLQFLIQYYNGEERAKGNILERFSAQQFPDLHSELNLSSLELGDSALYFCASRLDTHYTFGSGTRLTVV.

On this clonotype: A much larger clone differs from this one at a single base, so this may be a read error. This chain connects TRBV7-9 to TRBJ1-5; 7 bases are a match to TRBD1. V trimming: 6 bases; J trimming: 0 bases; junction bases outside the gene matches: 8. Germline assignment: CDR1 SEHNR and CDR2 FQNEAQ (reference sequence). This CDR3 has 16 residues. CDR3: CASRPGGRTSNQPQHF. CDR3 nucleotide sequence: TGTGCCAGCAGACCAGGGGGACGGACTAGCAATCAGCCCCAGCATTTT.

This clonotype was found a few times. The CDR3 nucleotides read TGTGCCAGCAGATTAACAGGGATGGGGGAGCAGTACTTC. Translation gives CASRLTGMGEQYF. The chain uses TRBV12-3 or TRBV12-4 and TRBJ2-7; TRBD1 is a possible D gene (6 bases). Trimming removed 6 bases at V and 7 bases at J, with 16 bases between. The CDR3 totals 13 residues.

Notes on this clonotype: A much larger clone lies one base from this, so it may be a read error. The chain is built from TRBV10-3 and TRBJ2-5; D is unclear. CDR1 ENHRY and CDR2 SYGVKD come from the germline V gene. The CDR3 extends over 14 amino acids. The CDR3 DNA reads as TGTGCCATCAGTGACCGGCAGCTCGGCGAGACCCGGTACTTC. Amino acids: CAISDRQLGETRYF.